The source of this TCR beta chain is a study of blood T cell repertoires in COVID-19. Assay: immunoSEQ multiplex PCR; the TCRdb copy retains only in-frame clones and omits some. The sample gives about 26,000 clones, about 84% of which show up once; about 51% is in the top ten. The TCR comes from a man over 45 with active or convalescent COVID-19. The specimen was peripheral blood.

CDR3 DNA: TGTGCCAGCAGCCAAGATTACGGGACAGACTATGGCTACACCTTC. This codes for CASSQDYGTDYGYTF. The chain has TRBV4-2 and TRBJ1-2; 7 bases agree with TRBD1. The germline V gene has CDR1 LGHNA and CDR2 YNFKEQ. After removal of 0 bases from V and 3 bases from J, the junction contained 4 bases not matched to a gene. CDR3 length: 15 amino acids.